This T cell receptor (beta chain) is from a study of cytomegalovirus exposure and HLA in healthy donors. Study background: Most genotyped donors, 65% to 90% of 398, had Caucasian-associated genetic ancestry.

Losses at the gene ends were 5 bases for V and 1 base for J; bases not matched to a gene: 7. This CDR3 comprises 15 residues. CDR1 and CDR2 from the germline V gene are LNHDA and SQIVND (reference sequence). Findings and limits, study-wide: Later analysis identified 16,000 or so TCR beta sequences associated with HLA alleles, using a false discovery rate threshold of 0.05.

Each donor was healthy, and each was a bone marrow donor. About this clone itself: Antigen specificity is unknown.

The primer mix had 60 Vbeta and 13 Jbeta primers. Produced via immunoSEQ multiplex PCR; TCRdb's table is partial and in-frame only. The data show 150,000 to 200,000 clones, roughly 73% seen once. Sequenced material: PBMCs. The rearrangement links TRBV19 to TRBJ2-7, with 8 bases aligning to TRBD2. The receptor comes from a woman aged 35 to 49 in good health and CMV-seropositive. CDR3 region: CASSLTGTSSYEQYF. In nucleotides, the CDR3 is TGTGCCAGTAGTTTAACCGGGACTAGTTCCTACGAGCAGTACTTC.